This note documents a single T cell receptor (beta chain) sequence. It lacks a known antigen. No per-base quality is available; no much larger clone lies one base away. This sample is drawn from a study of shared clonotypes between healthy human individuals (dated by TCRdb to 2020 to 2022). General notes on the study: A couple of women and three men aged 18 to 49 years were included in the cohort. Leukapheresis yielded between about 0.85 and 10 billion PBMCs per donor. For each donor, CD4 naive and CD4 memory were each given three plates, CD8 naive was given two plates, and CD8 memory was given one plate. Blood TCR repertoires of about 5 healthy adults were deeply sequenced to estimate repertoire size and the extent of clonotype sharing between individuals. To increase sequencing depth and limit assay-specific biases, different laboratories used diverse techniques to prepare libraries and sequence TCR repertoires. What the authors observed across the whole study: Pairwise subsampling indicated that sequencing depth was expected to affect the degree of clonotype sharing among donors. Clonotypes shared by all four sorted-subset donors showed higher generation probabilities than non-shared clonotypes. Sharing across a handful of donors was observed for roughly 5% of naive CD4, 3.5% of naive CD8, over 2% of memory CD4, and about 0.4% of memory CD8 clonotypes. Incomplete sequencing was indicated by rarefaction of sorted-subset datasets, despite the large sequencing depth. The small number of donors limited the genetic and exposure-history diversity represented. Naive subsets generally had larger estimated clonotype richness than memory subsets did. Sampling was restricted to blood, and TCR repertoires in tissue are likely to differ from TCR repertoires in blood.

Trimming accounts for 4 bases at V and 5 bases at J, while the number of junction bases matched to no gene is 7. The cysteine opens and the phenylalanine closes a CDR3 of 14 amino acids. Only the CDR3 region is kept as DNA, spanning 42 bases read in frame from base 1. The germline V gene encodes CDR1 SGHRS and CDR2 YFSETQ. The donors were healthy, HIV-negative adults with no recently reported acute infections or vaccinations. Every donor was a Caucasian adult living in Nashville, Tennessee, USA. CD4+ T cells were enriched by magnetic negative selection; naive cells were then positively selected on CD45RA, and the negative fraction formed the memory subset. Blood was obtained by leukapheresis, after which PBMCs were separated by Ficoll-Histopaque density gradient centrifugation and cryopreserved in liquid nitrogen vapor phase. Purity and quantity of every magnetically sorted T cell population were checked by analytical flow cytometry. Each sorted fraction had its genomic DNA isolated and then quantified by UV absorbance on a Nanodrop 2000c.

Using the deep immunoSEQ assay, multiplex PCR amplified TCR CDR3 regions from genomic DNA. For each cell subset, the extracted genomic DNA was distributed evenly across all wells of several immunoSEQ 96-well plates, and each plate served as one replicate. For sorted subsets, approximately 200 ng of genomic DNA, equivalent to about 30,000 T cell genomes, went into each replicate PCR. The purified libraries were quantified using a Qubit 3.0 fluorometer, sized with a Bioanalyzer 2100, and then quantified again using the KAPA Library Quantification kit. Each immunoSEQ 96-well plate was sequenced on its own single-read 150-cycle Illumina NextSeq 550 flow cell. In the source study's methods: Because the immunoSEQ output included only junctional sequences and no quality scores, the filtering could not be the same as the filtering used for full-length reads. To assign V/J genes and CDR3, sequences were annotated using PyIR, a Python wrapper for IgBLAST v1.9, with IMGT germline references. Reads were removed for weak V/J assignments (E-value above 1e-6), missing CDR3, stop codons, out-of-frame junctions, or ambiguous translated residues. V3J clonotypes were defined by identical inferred V gene, J gene, and CDR3 amino acid sequence. Percentage overlap between repertoires was computed as shared unique clonotypes divided by the size of the smaller repertoire. Repertoire richness was assessed with RTK rarefaction, the Chao1 estimator, and Recon v2.1 estimates of unobserved clonotypes. For all TCRbeta clonotypes obtained by the gDNA method from a few donors, generation probabilities were computed with OLGA. What TCRdb holds here is the immuneACCESS table cut down to in-frame rearrangements. Part of the clones is not present; checked against another copy, under half of the missing clones reflect an unresolved V gene, and the others are unexplained. That table is the source of V, J and clone size, and D and trimming were worked out from the DNA. Within this sample are millions of clones, with 80% to 95% of them counted one time only. The ten largest clones capture 0.35% to 0.5% of the sample.

The sequence came from a man younger than 35 in good health. Some clones in this sample may be carry-over from other donors' samples. The V and J genes are TRBV5-1 and TRBJ2-7; TRBD1 aligns with 9 central bases. Sequenced sample: naive CD4+ T cells from PBMCs. The label giving this sample's cell subset or site can be read as: CD45RA+ positively selected. CDR3 sequence: CASSDDRGADEQYF. The DNA reads as follows: TGCGCCAGCAGCGACGACAGGGGGGCCGACGAGCAGTACTTC. Supplemented by the reference TRBV5-1 and TRBJ2-7 proteins around the CDR3, the complete variable domain is KAGVTQTPRYLIKTRGQQVTLSCSPISGHRSVSWYQQTPGQGLQFLFEYFSETQRNKGNFPGRFSGRQFSNSRSEMNVSTLELGDSALYLCASSDDRGADEQYFGPGTRLTVT.